This TCR beta chain derives from a study of human T cells and chemical hapten exposure. Study findings and constraints: Expanded TCRs formed significantly more large CDR3 similarity clusters than controls.

This clonotype was observed a few times. Its target is unknown. An end of the junction differs from the germline gene, which may be a read error. TCRdb re-derived calls from the RACE reads in MiXCR, one entry per CDR3 protein. The table shows 150,000 to 200,000 distinct CDR3 sequences, with 25% to 30% occurring only once. Time point described: pre-sensitization, week 0. This sample's treatment: therapeutic diphenylcyclopropenone sensitization with weekly scalp DPC. The specimen comprised whole blood, sampled in connection with sensitization to the hapten diphenylcyclopropenone (DPC). The receptor was isolated from a woman under 40 with alopecia areata. Some clones in this sample may be carry-over from other donors' samples.

CDR3 in amino acids: CASSEFGTVLLF. Written as DNA, the CDR3 is TGTGCCAGCAGTGAATTCGGGACGGTCCTCCTGTTC. The chain joins TRBV25-1 to TRBJ2-4, with D perhaps matching TRBD1 or TRBD2 (5 bases each). CDR3 length: 12 residues. Germline assignment: CDR1 MGHDK and CDR2 SYGVNS.